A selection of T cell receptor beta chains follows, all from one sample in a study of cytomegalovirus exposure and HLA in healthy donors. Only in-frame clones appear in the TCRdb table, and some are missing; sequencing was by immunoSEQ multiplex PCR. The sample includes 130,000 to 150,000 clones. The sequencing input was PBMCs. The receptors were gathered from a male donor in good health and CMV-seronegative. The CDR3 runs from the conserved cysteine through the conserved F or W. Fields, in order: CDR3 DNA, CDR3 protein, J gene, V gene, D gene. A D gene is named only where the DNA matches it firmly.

CDR3nt: TGTGCCAGCTCACCGGGGAGGACGTCCGGTGGAAACACCATATATTTT
CDR3aa: CASSPGRTSGGNTIYF
j_gene: TRBJ1-3
v_gene: TRBV18
d_gene: NA

CDR3nt: TGTGCCACCAGCAGCAAACTAGCGGGATTCTTACATGAGCAGTTCTTC
CDR3aa: CATSSKLAGFLHEQFF
j_gene: TRBJ2-1
v_gene: TRBV15
d_gene: TRBD2

CDR3nt: TGTGCCAGCAGCTCCCGACTAGCGGGGGGGCTTCGGTATACGCAGTATTTT
CDR3aa: CASSSRLAGGLRYTQYF
j_gene: TRBJ2-3
v_gene: TRBV5-4
d_gene: TRBD2

CDR3nt: TGTGCCAGCACCCTCCGGGAGGATTCGGACGAGCAGTACTTC
CDR3aa: CASTLREDSDEQYF
j_gene: TRBJ2-7
v_gene: TRBV28
d_gene: TRBD2

CDR3nt: TGTGCCATCAGAAGACTAGCGGGGGATTCCTACGAGCAGTACTTC
CDR3aa: CAIRRLAGDSYEQYF
j_gene: TRBJ2-7
v_gene: TRBV10-3
d_gene: TRBD2

CDR3nt: TGCGCCAGCAGCTTGGCCGGACTAGCGGGAGCGGGGGCAGATACGCAGTATTTT
CDR3aa: CASSLAGLAGAGADTQYF
j_gene: TRBJ2-3
v_gene: TRBV5-1
d_gene: TRBD2

CDR3nt: TGTGCTAGTGGTTTGGTAGCGGGTCGTGAAGCTTTCTTT
CDR3aa: CASGLVAGREAFF
j_gene: TRBJ1-1
v_gene: TRBV12-5
d_gene: NA

CDR3nt: TGTGCCAGCAGCTTGGCCCGCGGGGCGGGGCAAGAGACCCAGTACTTC
CDR3aa: CASSLARGAGQETQYF
j_gene: TRBJ2-5
v_gene: TRBV5-4
d_gene: NA

CDR3nt: TGTGCCACCAGCAGGGCCGGGACCGGAGGGAACGAGCAGTACTTC
CDR3aa: CATSRAGTGGNEQYF
j_gene: TRBJ2-7
v_gene: TRBV15
d_gene: NA

CDR3nt: TGTGCCAGCCGCGATAAACGGACAGGGAATAATGAAAAACTGTTTTTT
CDR3aa: CASRDKRTGNNEKLFF
j_gene: TRBJ1-4
v_gene: TRBV6-4
d_gene: TRBD1

CDR3nt: TGTGCCAGCCTTGGACTAGCGGGGACTCGAGAGACCCAGTACTTC
CDR3aa: CASLGLAGTRETQYF
j_gene: TRBJ2-5
v_gene: TRBV6-1
d_gene: TRBD2

CDR3nt: TGTGCCACTAAATCGACAGGGCGTGCTCAGCCCCAGCATTTT
CDR3aa: CATKSTGRAQPQHF
j_gene: TRBJ1-5
v_gene: TRBV19
d_gene: TRBD1

CDR3nt: TGTGCCAGCAGTTTAGCGAGTTCAGGGGGAACTGAAGCTTTCTTT
CDR3aa: CASSLASSGGTEAFF
j_gene: TRBJ1-1
v_gene: TRBV27
d_gene: TRBD1

CDR3nt: TGTGCCAGCAGCTTAGGGACAGGGGGCGGGTACGAGCAGTACTTC
CDR3aa: CASSLGTGGGYEQYF
j_gene: TRBJ2-7
v_gene: TRBV6-5
d_gene: TRBD1

CDR3nt: TGTGCCAGCAGCTCCCCAGGGTACAATGAGCAGTTCTTC
CDR3aa: CASSSPGYNEQFF
j_gene: TRBJ2-1
v_gene: TRBV5-6
d_gene: NA

CDR3nt: TGTGCCAGCACTCAGGACAGATATGAAGCTTTCTTT
CDR3aa: CASTQDRYEAFF
j_gene: TRBJ1-1
v_gene: TRBV28
d_gene: NA

CDR3nt: TGTGCCAGCAGCGTTTTAAGCGGACCTTACTATGGCTACACCTTC
CDR3aa: CASSVLSGPYYGYTF
j_gene: TRBJ1-2
v_gene: TRBV9
d_gene: NA

CDR3nt: TGTGCCAGCAGCGGACGGGGGGGCCGGGTTGAGACCCAGTACTTC
CDR3aa: CASSGRGGRVETQYF
j_gene: TRBJ2-5
v_gene: TRBV9
d_gene: TRBD2

CDR3nt: TGTGCCTGGATGCCAGGGGGGTTTCTATTTCGTGGCTACACCTTC
CDR3aa: CAWMPGGFLFRGYTF
j_gene: TRBJ1-2
v_gene: TRBV30
d_gene: TRBD1

CDR3nt: TGCGCCAGCAGCCAAGAGGAGGCGGCCGGGGAGCTGTTTTTT
CDR3aa: CASSQEEAAGELFF
j_gene: TRBJ2-2
v_gene: TRBV4-3
d_gene: NA

CDR3nt: TGTGCCAGCAGCGGAACCGTTCAGGCCCCCCAGCATTTT
CDR3aa: CASSGTVQAPQHF
j_gene: TRBJ1-5
v_gene: TRBV9
d_gene: NA

CDR3nt: TGTGCCATCAGTGAGGTTACAGGCCCAGGGGAGCAGTTCTTC
CDR3aa: CAISEVTGPGEQFF
j_gene: TRBJ2-1
v_gene: TRBV10-3
d_gene: NA

CDR3nt: TGTGCCAGCAGTCCCCTACCGGGACAGGGGTTTTACTCTGGAAACACCATATATTTT
CDR3aa: CASSPLPGQGFYSGNTIYF
j_gene: TRBJ1-3
v_gene: TRBV28
d_gene: TRBD1

CDR3nt: TGTGCCAGCACGACCCTGGCAGGGGGGAACACTGAAGCTTTCTTT
CDR3aa: CASTTLAGGNTEAFF
j_gene: TRBJ1-1
v_gene: TRBV2
d_gene: TRBD1

CDR3nt: TGTGCCAGCAGCCAAGAAGTCCGAGCTAGCGACTACTACAATGAGCAGTTCTTC
CDR3aa: CASSQEVRASDYYNEQFF
j_gene: TRBJ2-1
v_gene: TRBV14
d_gene: NA

CDR3nt: TGCAGCGTAGGTAGACCGGGACTAGCGGGGTTAACAGATACGCAGTATTTT
CDR3aa: CSVGRPGLAGLTDTQYF
j_gene: TRBJ2-3
v_gene: TRBV29-1
d_gene: TRBD2

CDR3nt: TGCGCCAGCAGCCCCGACAGGGCCACCGGGGAGCTGTTTTTT
CDR3aa: CASSPDRATGELFF
j_gene: TRBJ2-2
v_gene: TRBV5-1
d_gene: TRBD1

CDR3nt: TGCAGCGTTGAAGATCCACATTATAACTATGGCTACACCTTC
CDR3aa: CSVEDPHYNYGYTF
j_gene: TRBJ1-2
v_gene: TRBV29-1
d_gene: NA

CDR3nt: TGTGCCTGGAGCCGAAATCCCCTGACAGGACTGGGAGCTTTCTTT
CDR3aa: CAWSRNPLTGLGAFF
j_gene: TRBJ1-1
v_gene: TRBV30
d_gene: NA

CDR3nt: TGTGCCAGCAGCGCTGGCGGGGGGGACAGCGGCTACACCTTC
CDR3aa: CASSAGGGDSGYTF
j_gene: TRBJ1-2
v_gene: TRBV9
d_gene: TRBD1

CDR3nt: TGTGCCAGCAGCTTGGCCGAAAGTTGGAGCTACGAGCAGTACTTC
CDR3aa: CASSLAESWSYEQYF
j_gene: TRBJ2-7
v_gene: TRBV5-8
d_gene: NA

CDR3nt: TGTGCCAGCAGCCAAGTCGTGGGGGGGCCCACAGATACGCAGTATTTT
CDR3aa: CASSQVVGGPTDTQYF
j_gene: TRBJ2-3
v_gene: TRBV14
d_gene: NA

CDR3nt: TGTGCCAGCAGTGGACTAGCGGGGTACCAAGAGACCCAGTACTTC
CDR3aa: CASSGLAGYQETQYF
j_gene: TRBJ2-5
v_gene: TRBV2
d_gene: TRBD2

CDR3nt: TGTGCCAGCAGCCCTACCCCCGGGACAGGGATAGCGAACACTGAAGCTTTCTTT
CDR3aa: CASSPTPGTGIANTEAFF
j_gene: TRBJ1-1
v_gene: TRBV7-2
d_gene: TRBD1

CDR3nt: TGCGCCAGCAGCCCGGACAGGGGTTACGAGCAGTACTTC
CDR3aa: CASSPDRGYEQYF
j_gene: TRBJ2-7
v_gene: TRBV5-1
d_gene: TRBD1

CDR3nt: TGTGCCAGCAGTTTGGACAGGACTTTCAATCAGCCCCAGCATTTT
CDR3aa: CASSLDRTFNQPQHF
j_gene: TRBJ1-5
v_gene: TRBV28
d_gene: TRBD1

CDR3nt: TGTGCCAGCAGCTTGGGCCCATCGACTAACTATGGCTACACCTTC
CDR3aa: CASSLGPSTNYGYTF
j_gene: TRBJ1-2
v_gene: TRBV7-9
d_gene: NA